A selection of T cell receptor beta chains follows, all from one sample in a study of metastatic and nonmetastatic thyroid tumors. TCRdb reanalyzed the PCR reads with MiXCR. This table holds around 31,000 clones, about a fifth found once. Sequencing used tumor tissue. These TCRs come from a male donor with papillary thyroid cancer or a benign thyroid nodule (not recorded which). Some clones in this sample may be carry-over from other donors' samples. CDR3s include the opening cysteine and the closing phenylalanine or tryptophan. A D gene is named only where the DNA matches it firmly. Size is stated for part of the rows, as once, few or many counts, or as a class when the clone is expanded.

clone size	D gene	V gene	J gene	CDR3 protein	CDR3 DNA
many	-	TRBV28	TRBJ1-1	CASISGNTEAFF	TGTGCCAGCATTTCGGGGAACACTGAAGCTTTCTTT
many	TRBD2	TRBV11-2	TRBJ2-3	CASSLDRLAESTDTQYF	TGTGCCAGCAGCTTAGATAGACTAGCAGAAAGCACAGATACGCAGTATTTT
many	TRBD2	TRBV19	TRBJ2-1	CASSTGLAQFF	TGTGCCAGTAGTACGGGACTAGCCCAGTTCTTC
-	-	TRBV11-2	TRBJ2-2	CASSLSAGELFF	TGTGCCAGCAGCTTGTCCGCCGGGGAGCTGTTTTTT
many	TRBD1	TRBV10-3	TRBJ2-1	CAISTGGGYNEQFF	TGTGCCATCAGTACAGGGGGAGGTTACAATGAGCAGTTCTTC
-	-	TRBV3-1	TRBJ2-2	CASSLSRPNTGELFF	TGTGCCAGCAGCCTGTCTAGACCGAACACCGGGGAGCTGTTTTTT
-	-	TRBV12-1	TRBJ2-7	CASSPSGQRYEQYF	TGTGCCAGCAGCCCATCGGGACAGCGATACGAGCAGTACTTC
-	-	TRBV20-1	TRBJ1-2	CSASRAGVLYSYTF	TGCAGTGCTAGTCGGGCAGGGGTTCTCTATAGCTACACCTTC
-	TRBD2	TRBV20-1	TRBJ2-3	CSAGGTSGRDWDTQYF	TGCAGTGCTGGGGGGACTAGCGGGAGAGATTGGGATACGCAGTATTTT
once	TRBD2	TRBV7-3	TRBJ2-1	CASSPGQLALSNEQFF	TGTGCCAGCAGCCCCGGGCAACTAGCGTTATCCAATGAGCAGTTCTTC
-	-	TRBV28	TRBJ2-5	CASSFTGEETQYF	TGTGCCAGCAGTTTTACGGGAGAGGAGACCCAGTACTTC
-	-	TRBV7-9	TRBJ1-2	CANSVGGSYTF	TGTGCCAACTCAGTGGGGGGTAGCTACACCTTC
many	TRBD1	TRBV30	TRBJ2-7	CAWSVLGTGAYEQYF	TGTGCCTGGAGTGTATTGGGGACAGGGGCCTACGAGCAGTACTTC
many	TRBD1	TRBV24-1	TRBJ1-2	CATVERDSPLYGYTF	TGTGCCACCGTAGAGAGGGACAGCCCTTTGTATGGCTACACCTTC
many	-	TRBV20-1	TRBJ2-1	CSVRRGSYNEQFF	TGCAGTGTTCGGCGGGGCTCCTACAATGAGCAGTTCTTC
few	-	TRBV28	TRBJ1-2	CASSTHDRTCTF	TGTGCCAGCAGTACCCACGACAGGACCTGCACCTTC
-	-	TRBV6-2/TRBV6-3	TRBJ2-7	CASSSWASEQYF	TGTGCCAGCAGTTCTTGGGCCTCCGAGCAGTACTTC
many	-	TRBV4-1	TRBJ2-5	CASSQAVHIQETQYF	TGCGCCAGCAGCCAAGCGGTACATATACAAGAGACCCAGTACTTC
many	-	TRBV18	TRBJ2-7	CASSPGQGSYEQYF	TGTGCCAGCTCACCGGGACAAGGCTCCTACGAGCAGTACTTC
many	-	TRBV4-2	TRBJ1-4	CASSQESMGEKLFF	TGTGCCAGCAGCCAAGAATCTATGGGGGAAAAACTGTTTTTT
many	TRBD1	TRBV12-3/TRBV12-4	TRBJ1-2	CASSTHTGVGGYTF	TGTGCCAGCAGTACTCACACAGGGGTAGGAGGCTACACCTTC
few	-	TRBV20-1	TRBJ2-1	CSSSSGRYNEQFF	TGCAGTTCTTCTTCAGGGCGCTACAATGAGCAGTTCTTC